This TCR beta chain derives from a study of vaccination effects on CD4 cells after COVID-19. V shed 7 bases and J 3 bases; nucleotides not matched to a gene: 5. The CDR3 has 15 residues. The germline gives CDR1 MRHNA, CDR2 SNTAGT. Before any sequencing was done, the ViraFEST assay used viral peptide pools to expand antigen-specific CD4+ T cells. It was after 10 days of culture that CD4+ T cells were isolated. Participants received two doses of either the BNT162b2 or mRNA-1273 vaccine. Findings and caveats of the study: Just 1 of 255 vaccine-induced clones in healthy recipients was cross-reactive.

This clone ranks as medium-sized. Its antigen is not identified. This table comes from immunoSEQ multiplex PCR, and its TCRdb copy is limited to in-frame clones, with some not included. Here the sample spans 25,000 or so clones, 70% to 75% being singletons. This TCR was sampled from a human donor who received a COVID-19 vaccine. Sequenced material: CD4+ T cells from PBMCs cultured with SARS-CoV-2 spike peptides, taken after COVID-19 vaccination. The V call is TRBV6-4, the J call TRBJ2-2, with 10 bases lining up with TRBD2. CDR3 bases: TGTGCCAGCAAGACGCTAGCGGGAGACACCGGGGAGCTGTTTTTT. Translating it yields CASKTLAGDTGELFF.